This is a list of T cell receptor beta chains from one sample in a study of T cell repertoires in cytomegalovirus infection. TCRdb fed the reads into MiXCR, producing one record per CDR3 protein. The data contain around 740,000 distinct CDR3 sequences, less than 40% of them singletons. The source material was PBMCs. The receptors derive from a human donor in good health (CMV status not recorded). Some clones in this sample may be carry-over from other donors' samples. The CDR3 runs from the conserved cysteine through the conserved F or W. Fields, in order: D gene, J gene, clone size, V gene, CDR3 protein, CDR3 DNA. D genes are given only for firm matches. Size is omitted from some rows. Given values are once, few, many or a class for expanded clones.

d_call: .; j_call: TRBJ2-7; clone_size: few; v_call: TRBV28; cdr3_aa: CASSPGRLFSSYEQYF; cdr3_nt: TGTGCCAGCAGCCCTGGGCGGTTATTTTCTTCCTACGAGCAGTACTTC
d_call: TRBD2; j_call: TRBJ2-7; clone_size: few; v_call: TRBV30; cdr3_aa: CAWSVGAGLGYEQYF; cdr3_nt: TGTGCCTGGAGTGTCGGAGCGGGGTTAGGCTACGAGCAGTACTTC
d_call: TRBD1; j_call: TRBJ2-7; clone_size: .; v_call: TRBV2; cdr3_aa: CASSETGPSYEQYF; cdr3_nt: TGTGCCAGCAGTGAGACAGGGCCCTCCTACGAGCAGTACTTC
d_call: TRBD1; j_call: TRBJ1-2; clone_size: once; v_call: TRBV28; cdr3_aa: CARAGTGALDYGYTF; cdr3_nt: TGTGCCAGAGCGGGGACAGGGGCCTTGGACTATGGCTACACCTTC
d_call: TRBD2; j_call: TRBJ2-1; clone_size: .; v_call: TRBV20-1; cdr3_aa: CSARAPLAGVDEQFF; cdr3_nt: TGCAGTGCTAGAGCCCCGCTAGCGGGAGTCGATGAGCAGTTCTTC
d_call: .; j_call: TRBJ1-1; clone_size: many; v_call: TRBV28; cdr3_aa: CASSTANTEAFF; cdr3_nt: TGTGCCAGCAGTACCGCGAACACTGAAGCTTTCTTT
d_call: TRBD1; j_call: TRBJ2-1; clone_size: .; v_call: TRBV19; cdr3_aa: CASSPRQGATQFF; cdr3_nt: TGTGCCAGTAGTCCGCGACAGGGAGCGACGCAGTTCTTC
d_call: TRBD2; j_call: TRBJ2-7; clone_size: .; v_call: TRBV6-5; cdr3_aa: CASSYTSGSGYEQYF; cdr3_nt: TGTGCCAGCAGTTATACTAGCGGGAGTGGGTACGAGCAGTACTTC
d_call: TRBD2; j_call: TRBJ2-5; clone_size: .; v_call: TRBV7-9; cdr3_aa: CASNQPPGLAEETQYF; cdr3_nt: TGTGCCAGCAACCAACCCCCGGGACTAGCGGAAGAGACCCAGTACTTC
d_call: .; j_call: TRBJ1-2; clone_size: .; v_call: TRBV6-1; cdr3_aa: CASSEWGNINYGYTF; cdr3_nt: TGTGCCAGCAGTGAATGGGGTAATATCAACTATGGCTACACCTTC
d_call: .; j_call: TRBJ2-4; clone_size: .; v_call: TRBV19; cdr3_aa: CASSSGTTKNIQYF; cdr3_nt: TGTGCCAGTAGTTCCGGGACCACCAAAAACATTCAGTACTTC
d_call: .; j_call: TRBJ1-5; clone_size: .; v_call: TRBV20-1; cdr3_aa: CSARDGRVGNQPQHF; cdr3_nt: TGCAGTGCTAGAGATGGCAGGGTAGGCAATCAGCCCCAGCATTTT
d_call: .; j_call: TRBJ1-2; clone_size: .; v_call: TRBV20-1; cdr3_aa: CSARASGSYGYTF; cdr3_nt: TGCAGTGCTAGGGCATCAGGGTCCTATGGCTACACCTTC
d_call: TRBD2; j_call: TRBJ2-2; clone_size: .; v_call: TRBV9; cdr3_aa: CASSVAPGLARTGELFF; cdr3_nt: TGTGCCAGCAGCGTAGCCCCCGGACTAGCGAGGACCGGGGAGCTGTTTTTT
d_call: .; j_call: TRBJ1-1; clone_size: .; v_call: TRBV7-9; cdr3_aa: CASSYGGRGGTEAFF; cdr3_nt: TGTGCCAGCAGCTACGGGGGACGAGGCGGCACTGAAGCTTTCTTT
d_call: .; j_call: TRBJ2-7; clone_size: .; v_call: TRBV25-1; cdr3_aa: CASSVSHYEQYF; cdr3_nt: TGTGCCAGCAGTGTCAGCCACTACGAGCAGTACTTC
d_call: .; j_call: TRBJ2-3; clone_size: .; v_call: TRBV9; cdr3_aa: CASSVLRVGTDTQYF; cdr3_nt: TGTGCCAGCAGCGTATTGAGGGTGGGCACAGATACGCAGTATTTT
d_call: TRBD2; j_call: TRBJ2-1; clone_size: many; v_call: TRBV5-4; cdr3_aa: CATGTTNNEQFF; cdr3_nt: TGTGCCACCGGGACTACCAACAATGAGCAGTTCTTC
d_call: .; j_call: TRBJ2-5; clone_size: .; v_call: TRBV27; cdr3_aa: CASSTSRETQYF; cdr3_nt: TGTGCCAGCAGCACCTCCAGAGAGACCCAGTACTTC
d_call: .; j_call: TRBJ2-6; clone_size: .; v_call: TRBV20-1; cdr3_aa: CSARDMGSGANVLTF; cdr3_nt: TGCAGTGCTAGAGATATGGGCTCTGGGGCCAACGTCCTGACTTTC
d_call: .; j_call: TRBJ2-1; clone_size: .; v_call: TRBV7-9; cdr3_aa: CASSLAGIWEQFF; cdr3_nt: TGTGCCAGCAGCTTAGCCGGGATCTGGGAGCAGTTCTTC
d_call: .; j_call: TRBJ1-6; clone_size: few; v_call: TRBV20-1; cdr3_aa: CSAREEGVSYNSPLHF; cdr3_nt: TGCAGTGCTAGGGAGGAGGGAGTGTCCTATAATTCACCCCTCCACTTT
d_call: TRBD1; j_call: TRBJ1-1; clone_size: .; v_call: TRBV20-1; cdr3_aa: CSADFTGQGNTEAFF; cdr3_nt: TGCAGTGCTGACTTCACGGGACAGGGGAACACTGAAGCTTTCTTT
d_call: .; j_call: TRBJ1-5; clone_size: .; v_call: TRBV15; cdr3_aa: CATSRGAGGNQPQHF; cdr3_nt: TGTGCCACCAGCAGAGGAGCGGGAGGCAATCAGCCCCAGCATTTT
d_call: .; j_call: TRBJ1-5; clone_size: few; v_call: TRBV19; cdr3_aa: CASTMSLNQPQHF; cdr3_nt: TGTGCCAGTACGATGAGTCTCAATCAGCCCCAGCATTTT
d_call: TRBD1; j_call: TRBJ1-4; clone_size: .; v_call: TRBV6-1; cdr3_aa: CASSRGLDRINEKLFF; cdr3_nt: TGTGCCAGCAGCAGAGGACTGGACAGGATTAATGAAAAACTGTTTTTT
d_call: .; j_call: TRBJ2-3; clone_size: .; v_call: TRBV6-1; cdr3_aa: CASTLSTGSATDTQYF; cdr3_nt: TGTGCCAGCACCCTTTCGACAGGCTCGGCGACAGATACGCAGTATTTT
d_call: TRBD1; j_call: TRBJ2-5; clone_size: few; v_call: TRBV2; cdr3_aa: CAITRDRGQETQYF; cdr3_nt: TGTGCCATCACGAGGGACAGGGGCCAAGAGACCCAGTACTTC
d_call: .; j_call: TRBJ2-3; clone_size: few; v_call: TRBV7-6; cdr3_aa: CASSLTLQNTDTQYF; cdr3_nt: TGTGCCAGCAGCTTAACGTTGCAGAACACAGATACGCAGTATTTT
d_call: TRBD1; j_call: TRBJ1-5; clone_size: many; v_call: TRBV6-2/TRBV6-3; cdr3_aa: CASKQGDYSNQPQHF; cdr3_nt: TGTGCCAGCAAACAGGGGGACTATAGCAATCAGCCCCAGCATTTT
d_call: .; j_call: TRBJ1-2; clone_size: .; v_call: TRBV19; cdr3_aa: CASSIPMKGYGYTF; cdr3_nt: TGTGCCAGTAGTATACCTATGAAGGGTTATGGCTACACCTTC
d_call: TRBD1; j_call: TRBJ1-2; clone_size: .; v_call: TRBV29-1; cdr3_aa: CSVWTGEGYTF; cdr3_nt: TGCAGCGTTTGGACAGGGGAGGGCTACACCTTC
d_call: TRBD2; j_call: TRBJ2-1; clone_size: .; v_call: TRBV18; cdr3_aa: CASSPSIAGGSYNEQFF; cdr3_nt: TGTGCCAGCTCACCATCCATAGCGGGAGGCTCCTACAATGAGCAGTTCTTC
d_call: .; j_call: TRBJ2-7; clone_size: .; v_call: TRBV28; cdr3_aa: CASNRDYEQYF; cdr3_nt: TGTGCCAGCAACAGAGACTACGAGCAGTACTTC
d_call: TRBD2; j_call: TRBJ2-5; clone_size: many; v_call: TRBV7-8; cdr3_aa: CASSLEPYGRAGETQYF; cdr3_nt: TGTGCCAGCAGCTTAGAACCCTACGGGAGGGCCGGGGAGACCCAGTACTTC
d_call: TRBD1; j_call: TRBJ2-1; clone_size: .; v_call: TRBV7-9; cdr3_aa: CASSLAGQRVYNEQFF; cdr3_nt: TGTGCCAGCAGCTTAGCGGGACAGAGAGTCTACAATGAGCAGTTCTTC
d_call: .; j_call: TRBJ2-7; clone_size: many; v_call: TRBV7-8; cdr3_aa: CASSFNPTAEQYF; cdr3_nt: TGTGCCAGCAGCTTCAACCCGACCGCCGAGCAGTACTTC
d_call: .; j_call: TRBJ2-2; clone_size: many; v_call: TRBV12-3/TRBV12-4; cdr3_aa: CASSPGRLTANTGELFF; cdr3_nt: TGTGCCAGCAGCCCAGGACGGCTGACCGCGAACACCGGGGAGCTGTTTTTT
d_call: .; j_call: TRBJ1-5; clone_size: few; v_call: TRBV28; cdr3_aa: CASSPSGTSRTQHF; cdr3_nt: TGTGCCAGCAGCCCCTCCGGGACTTCGAGGACCCAGCATTTT
d_call: .; j_call: TRBJ1-2; clone_size: few; v_call: TRBV6-2/TRBV6-3; cdr3_aa: CASSYSKKSGDYGYTF; cdr3_nt: TGTGCCAGCAGTTACTCGAAGAAAAGCGGGGACTATGGCTACACCTTC
d_call: .; j_call: TRBJ1-2; clone_size: .; v_call: TRBV7-9; cdr3_aa: CASSFEGQGGSYTF; cdr3_nt: TGTGCCAGCAGCTTCGAAGGTCAGGGAGGTAGCTACACCTTC
d_call: .; j_call: TRBJ1-3; clone_size: .; v_call: TRBV7-2; cdr3_aa: CASSFSGTVGNTIYF; cdr3_nt: TGTGCCAGCAGCTTCTCCGGGACGGTCGGAAACACCATATATTTT
d_call: .; j_call: TRBJ1-1; clone_size: .; v_call: TRBV29-1; cdr3_aa: CSVDYTEAFF; cdr3_nt: TGCAGCGTTGATTACACTGAAGCTTTCTTT
d_call: .; j_call: TRBJ1-2; clone_size: .; v_call: TRBV5-4; cdr3_aa: CASSLGGLRGDYGYTF; cdr3_nt: TGTGCCAGCAGCTTGGGGGGTTTGCGGGGAGACTATGGCTACACCTTC
d_call: TRBD2; j_call: TRBJ2-3; clone_size: once; v_call: TRBV9; cdr3_aa: CASSVRLAGTDTQYF; cdr3_nt: TGTGCCAGCAGCGTAAGACTAGCTGGGACAGATACGCAGTATTTT
d_call: .; j_call: TRBJ2-4; clone_size: .; v_call: TRBV28; cdr3_aa: CASSLRGGIQYF; cdr3_nt: TGTGCCAGCAGTTTGAGGGGCGGCATTCAGTACTTC
d_call: TRBD1; j_call: TRBJ1-1; clone_size: .; v_call: TRBV12-3/TRBV12-4; cdr3_aa: CASTSQGWGVTEAFF; cdr3_nt: TGTGCCAGCACCTCACAGGGGTGGGGGGTCACTGAAGCTTTCTTT
d_call: .; j_call: TRBJ1-3; clone_size: many; v_call: TRBV7-8; cdr3_aa: CASANRGVGNTIYF; cdr3_nt: TGTGCCAGCGCCAATCGGGGGGTCGGCAACACCATATATTTT
d_call: .; j_call: TRBJ2-6; clone_size: .; v_call: TRBV10-3; cdr3_aa: CAIRGDSEANVLTF; cdr3_nt: TGTGCCATCAGGGGGGACTCTGAGGCCAACGTCCTGACTTTC
d_call: TRBD2; j_call: TRBJ2-4; clone_size: few; v_call: TRBV7-9; cdr3_aa: CASSLKAGAPLAKNIQYF; cdr3_nt: TGTGCCAGCAGCTTAAAAGCGGGGGCGCCGCTAGCCAAAAACATTCAGTACTTC
d_call: .; j_call: TRBJ2-1; clone_size: .; v_call: TRBV7-4; cdr3_aa: CASSSGSKQFF; cdr3_nt: TGTGCCAGCAGCTCCGGGAGTAAGCAGTTCTTC
d_call: TRBD1; j_call: TRBJ1-2; clone_size: .; v_call: TRBV4-1; cdr3_aa: CASSQVDADRARYGYTF; cdr3_nt: TGCGCCAGCAGCCAAGTAGACGCGGACAGGGCCCGATATGGCTACACCTTC
d_call: TRBD2; j_call: TRBJ2-1; clone_size: .; v_call: TRBV19; cdr3_aa: CASSIGTMRRNEQFF; cdr3_nt: TGTGCCAGTAGTATCGGGACTATGAGGCGGAATGAGCAGTTCTTC
d_call: .; j_call: TRBJ1-3; clone_size: few; v_call: TRBV10-1; cdr3_aa: CASSTQGEDTIYF; cdr3_nt: TGCGCCAGCAGCACCCAGGGAGAAGACACCATATATTTT
d_call: .; j_call: TRBJ1-1; clone_size: .; v_call: TRBV2; cdr3_aa: CASSDRGSLNTEAFF; cdr3_nt: TGTGCCAGCAGTGACCGCGGCAGCCTGAACACTGAAGCTTTCTTT
d_call: .; j_call: TRBJ2-4; clone_size: many; v_call: TRBV5-1; cdr3_aa: CASRAGTGENIQYF; cdr3_nt: TGCGCCAGCAGGGCCGGGACTGGGGAAAACATTCAGTACTTC
d_call: TRBD2; j_call: TRBJ2-3; clone_size: .; v_call: TRBV6-5; cdr3_aa: CASSMGGVAWGTDTQYF; cdr3_nt: TGTGCCAGCAGTATGGGGGGGGTAGCTTGGGGCACAGATACGCAGTATTTT
d_call: TRBD1; j_call: TRBJ1-2; clone_size: many; v_call: TRBV7-8; cdr3_aa: CASSHRTGQGYGYTF; cdr3_nt: TGTGCCAGCAGCCATCGGACAGGGCAGGGCTATGGCTACACCTTC
d_call: TRBD2; j_call: TRBJ2-7; clone_size: few; v_call: TRBV5-4; cdr3_aa: CASSSGGTGGFYEQYF; cdr3_nt: TGTGCCAGCAGCTCCGGAGGGACGGGAGGGTTCTACGAGCAGTACTTC